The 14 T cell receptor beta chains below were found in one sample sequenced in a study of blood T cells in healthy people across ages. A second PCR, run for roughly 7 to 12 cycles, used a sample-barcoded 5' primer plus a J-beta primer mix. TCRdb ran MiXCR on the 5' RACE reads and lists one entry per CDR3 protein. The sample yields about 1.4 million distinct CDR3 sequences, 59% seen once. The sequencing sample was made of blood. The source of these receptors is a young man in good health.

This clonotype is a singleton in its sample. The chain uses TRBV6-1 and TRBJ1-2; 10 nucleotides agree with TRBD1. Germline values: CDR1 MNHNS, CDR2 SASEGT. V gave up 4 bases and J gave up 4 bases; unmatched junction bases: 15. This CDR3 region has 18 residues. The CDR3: CASSARGTGATSSYGYTF. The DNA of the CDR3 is TGTGCCAGCAGTGCCCGAGGGACAGGGGCCACTAGCTCCTATGGCTACACCTTC.

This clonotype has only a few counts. The CDR3 DNA follows: TGCAGCGTTGGGTCCGGGAGTAGCAATCAGCCCCAGCATTTT. Translated, it gives CSVGSGSSNQPQHF. The chain combines TRBV29-1 with TRBJ1-5; D remains ambiguous. Germline CDR1 and CDR2: SQVTM and ANQGSEA. The CDR3 is 14 amino acids. Between the trimmed V and J ends, which lost 4 bases and 0 bases, there was a span of 10 bases.

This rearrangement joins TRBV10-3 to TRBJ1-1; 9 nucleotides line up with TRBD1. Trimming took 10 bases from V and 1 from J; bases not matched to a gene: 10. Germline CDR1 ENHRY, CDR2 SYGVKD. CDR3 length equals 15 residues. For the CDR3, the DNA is TGTGCCACCAAGGGACAGGGCGAGGGGAACACTGAAGCTTTCTTT. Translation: CATKGQGEGNTEAFF.

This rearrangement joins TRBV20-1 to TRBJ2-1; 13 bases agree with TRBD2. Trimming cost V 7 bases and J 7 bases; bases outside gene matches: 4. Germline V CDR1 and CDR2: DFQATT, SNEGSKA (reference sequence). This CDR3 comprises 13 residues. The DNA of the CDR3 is TGCAGTGTAGCGGGACTAGCGGGGAATGAGCAGTTCTTC. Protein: CSVAGLAGNEQFF.

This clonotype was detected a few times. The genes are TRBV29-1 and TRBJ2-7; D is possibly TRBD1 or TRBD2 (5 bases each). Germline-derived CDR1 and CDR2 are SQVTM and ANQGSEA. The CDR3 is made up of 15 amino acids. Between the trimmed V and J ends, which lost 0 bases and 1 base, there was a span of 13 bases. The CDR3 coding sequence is TGCAGCGTTGAAGACGTGCAGGGAGCGTCCTACGAGCAGTACTTC. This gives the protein CSVEDVQGASYEQYF.

This chain's CDR3 is CASSYLAGGSYEQFF. The CDR3 nucleotides read TGTGCCAGCAGCTATCTAGCGGGGGGGTCCTATGAGCAGTTCTTC. This rearrangement joins TRBV7-8 to TRBJ2-1; TRBD2 matches at 12 bases. V gave up 4 bases and J gave up 8 bases; unmatched junction bases: 6. This CDR3 contains 15 residues. Germline V gene lookup returns CDR1 SGHVS and CDR2 FQNEAQ.

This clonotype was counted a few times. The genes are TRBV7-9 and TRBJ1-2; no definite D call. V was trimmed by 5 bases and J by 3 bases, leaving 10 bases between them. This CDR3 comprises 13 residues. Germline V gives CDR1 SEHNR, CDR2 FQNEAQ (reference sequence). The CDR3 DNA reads TGTGCCAGCAGCGACGACCGATACTATGGCTACACCTTC. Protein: CASSDDRYYGYTF.

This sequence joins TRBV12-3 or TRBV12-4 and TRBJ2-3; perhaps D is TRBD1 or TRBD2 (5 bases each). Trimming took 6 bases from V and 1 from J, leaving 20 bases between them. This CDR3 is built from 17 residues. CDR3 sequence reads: CASSFQGSSEGTDTQYF. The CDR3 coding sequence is TGTGCCAGCAGCTTTCAGGGATCGTCGGAGGGCACAGATACGCAGTATTTT.

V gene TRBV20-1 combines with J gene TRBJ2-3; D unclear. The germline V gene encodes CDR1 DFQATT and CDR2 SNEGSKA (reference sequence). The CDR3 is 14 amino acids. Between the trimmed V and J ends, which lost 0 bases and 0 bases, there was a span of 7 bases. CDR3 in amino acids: CSARDVQSTDTQYF. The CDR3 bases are TGCAGTGCTAGAGATGTACAGAGCACAGATACGCAGTATTTT.

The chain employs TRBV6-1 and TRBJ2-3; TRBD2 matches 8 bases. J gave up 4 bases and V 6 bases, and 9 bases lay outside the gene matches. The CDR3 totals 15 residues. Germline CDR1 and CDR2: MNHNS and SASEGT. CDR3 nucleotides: TGTGCCAGCAGGGAGAGCGGGAGTGGCGCAGATACGCAGTATTTT. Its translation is CASRESGSGADTQYF.

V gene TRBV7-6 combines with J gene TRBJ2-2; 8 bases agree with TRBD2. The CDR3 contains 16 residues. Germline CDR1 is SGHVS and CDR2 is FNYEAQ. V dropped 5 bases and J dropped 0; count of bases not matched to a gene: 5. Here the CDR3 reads CASSRAGASNTGELFF. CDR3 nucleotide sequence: TGTGCCAGCAGCCGAGCGGGGGCCTCGAACACCGGGGAGCTGTTTTTT.

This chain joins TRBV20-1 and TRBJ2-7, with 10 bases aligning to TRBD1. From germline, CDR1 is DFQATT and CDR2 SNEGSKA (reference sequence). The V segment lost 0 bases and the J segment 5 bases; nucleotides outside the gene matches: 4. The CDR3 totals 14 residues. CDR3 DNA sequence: TGCAGTGCTAGAGAAGAAGGACAGGGGGACGAGCAGTACTTC. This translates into CSAREEGQGDEQYF.

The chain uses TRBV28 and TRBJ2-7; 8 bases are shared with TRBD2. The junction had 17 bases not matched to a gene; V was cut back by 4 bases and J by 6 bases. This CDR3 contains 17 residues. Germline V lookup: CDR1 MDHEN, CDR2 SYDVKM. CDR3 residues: CASSSRGLRGGRGEQYF. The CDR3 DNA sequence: TGTGCCAGCAGTTCTAGGGGCCTACGGGGGGGCAGGGGCGAGCAGTACTTC.

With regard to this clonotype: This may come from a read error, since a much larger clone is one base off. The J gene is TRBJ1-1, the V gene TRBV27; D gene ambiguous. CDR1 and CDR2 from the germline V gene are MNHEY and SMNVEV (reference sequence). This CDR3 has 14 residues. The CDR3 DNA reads TGTACCAGCAGTCCCCGGACGGCGAACACTGAAGCTTTCTTT. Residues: CTSSPRTANTEAFF.